These 29 T cell receptor beta chains came from one sample sequenced in a study of spatial heterogeneity in lung cancer. Each CDR3 protein is one row after TCRdb ran MiXCR on the 5' RACE reads. The data contain about 14,000 distinct CDR3 sequences, around 5% of them singletons. Documented time point: sample taken at primary tumor resection. The sequenced material consisted of unsorted whole RNA from tumor, nontumor lung or frozen PBMC. Specimen: lung tumor tissue, collected at surgery. Receptors were obtained from a human donor with early-stage non-small cell lung cancer.

A remark on this clonotype: This beta chain slipped into a library made for alpha chains as a stray read, so its size is not meaningful. V and J are TRBV20-1 and TRBJ2-7; TRBD2 matches 9 bases. Germline V lookup: CDR1 DFQATT, CDR2 SNEGSKA (reference sequence). The trim removed 3 bases at V and 6 bases at J, leaving 12 bases unmatched. The CDR3 length is 15 residues. This CDR3 is CSASPDWAGGVEQYF. CDR3 bases: TGCAGTGCTAGCCCCGACTGGGCGGGGGGGGTCGAGCAGTACTTC.

This clonotype was seen at least ten times. The size of this beta chain means little, since it is a stray read in a library made for alpha chains. The rearrangement links TRBV12-3 or TRBV12-4 to TRBJ2-2; TRBD1 aligns across 10 bases. The CDR3 has 16 amino acids. The V and J ends lost 6 bases and 8 bases, in that order; junction bases with no gene match: 12. The CDR3 DNA reads TGTGCCAGCAGAGAACTCGGGACAGGGGCTGCTGGGGAGCTGTTTTTT. This encodes CASRELGTGAAGELFF.

The sample holds a few counts of this clonotype. The library was built for alpha chains, so this beta chain is an off-target read and its size means little. The chain has TRBV27 and TRBJ2-3, with TRBD2 matching 12 bases. The germline V gene has CDR1 MNHEY and CDR2 SMNVEV (reference sequence). The ends lost 3 bases at V and 7 bases at J; junction bases unmatched: 17. The CDR3 totals 19 residues. CDR3 bases: TGTGCCAGCAGTTTTAAGGGTACCCAGCTAGCGGGAGGGTTTTATACGCAGTATTTT. Protein product: CASSFKGTQLAGGFYTQYF.

This clonotype was detected many times. A library prepared for alpha chains yielded this beta chain as an off-target read; its size is of little meaning. The J gene is TRBJ2-1, the V gene TRBV3-1; 8 bases agree with TRBD1. Losses at the gene ends were 2 bases for V and 8 bases for J; bases not matched to a gene: 5. The germline gives CDR1 LGHDT, CDR2 YNNKEL (reference sequence). The CDR3 length is 14 residues. The CDR3 bases are TGTGCCAGCAGCCAACCAGGGGGCAGGTATGAGCAGTTCTTC. Amino acids: CASSQPGGRYEQFF.

This clonotype was seen at least ten times. This beta chain came through as a stray read in a library set up for alpha chains, and its size says little. The chain carries TRBV20-1 and TRBJ1-2; no clear D gene. The CDR3 covers 13 residues. The V end was cut by 0 bases, the J end by 8 bases, with 13 bases between. The germline gives CDR1 DFQATT, CDR2 SNEGSKA (reference sequence). CDR3 in amino acids: CSARDLAQEGYTF. Here the CDR3 DNA reads TGCAGTGCTAGAGATCTCGCCCAGGAAGGCTACACCTTC.

Regarding this clonotype: This beta chain is an off-target read within a library intended for alpha chains, so its frequency means little. The chain is built from TRBV20-1 and TRBJ1-1; tentative D call: TRBD1 (5 bases). Germline CDR1 and CDR2: DFQATT and SNEGSKA (reference sequence). The CDR3 totals 15 residues. V lost 4 bases, J lost 4 bases, and 19 bases lay in between. DNA for the CDR3: TGCAGTGCTAAAGAACAGGACCGGGTGGGCACTGAAGCTTTCTTT. Protein product: CSAKEQDRVGTEAFF.

At least ten counts were recorded for this clonotype. This beta chain was picked up by a library intended for alpha chains and is off target, so its count carries little meaning. The rearrangement joins TRBV10-3 to TRBJ2-1; D perhaps matches TRBD2 (6 bases). The CDR3 has 14 amino acids. The germline gives CDR1 ENHRY, CDR2 SYGVKD. The V end was cut by 3 bases, the J end by 8 bases, with 14 bases between. The CDR3 is CAISDSTSSDEQFF. In DNA, the CDR3 is TGTGCCATCAGTGACTCCACTAGCTCCGATGAGCAGTTCTTC.

This clonotype came up many times. The library was designed around alpha chains, so this beta chain is a stray read whose abundance carries little weight. This chain connects TRBV9 to TRBJ2-2, with TRBD2 matching over 10 bases. V lost 4 bases to trimming and J lost 7 bases; unmatched junction nucleotides: 10. Germline assignment: CDR1 SGDLS and CDR2 YYNGEE. The CDR3 covers 16 residues. CDR3 sequence: CASSPGLAARGGELFF. The DNA for the CDR3 is TGTGCCAGCAGCCCAGGACTAGCGGCGAGGGGCGGGGAGCTGTTTTTT. Together with reference TRBV9 and TRBJ2-2, the CDR3 gives the full variable domain: DSGVTQTPKHLITATGQRVTLRCSPRSGDLSVYWYQQSLDQGLQFLIQYYNGEERAKGNILERFSAQQFPDLHSELNLSSLELGDSALYFCASSPGLAARGGELFFGEGSRLTVL.

This clonotype appeared many times. This beta chain is an unintended read in a library built for alpha chains; its size means little. The V gene is TRBV20-1, the J gene TRBJ2-5; D may be TRBD1 (5 bases). The CDR3 covers 12 residues. Germline V gene lookup returns CDR1 DFQATT and CDR2 SNEGSKA (reference sequence). V was trimmed by 3 bases and J by 5 bases, leaving 10 bases between them. The CDR3 reads CSARGPGETQYF. CDR3 in DNA: TGCAGTGCTAGGGGGCCGGGTGAGACCCAGTACTTC.

This clonotype was observed many times. Being off target in a library aimed at alpha chains, this beta chain has a size of little meaning. This rearrangement joins TRBV14 to TRBJ2-2; D is ambiguous. This CDR3 region has 13 residues. CDR1 SGHDN and CDR2 FVKESK come from the germline V gene. V was clipped by 1 base and J by 7 bases, with 7 bases between them. The CDR3 sequence: CASSQALFGELFF. Here the CDR3 DNA reads TGTGCCAGCAGCCAAGCGTTGTTCGGGGAGCTGTTTTTT.

This clonotype was detected many times. Because the library targeted alpha chains, this beta chain is an off-target read whose size means little. CDR3 residues: CSARSLGRDTQYF. As DNA, the CDR3 is TGCAGTGCTAGGTCGTTGGGGCGGGATACGCAGTATTTT. The rearrangement uses TRBV20-1 and TRBJ2-3, with a possible D match to TRBD1 (5 bases). The CDR3 is 13 residues long. V was clipped by 3 bases and J by 6 bases, with 13 bases between them. Germline loops: CDR1 DFQATT, CDR2 SNEGSKA (reference sequence).

This clonotype was recorded many times. This beta chain is an off-target read within a library intended for alpha chains, so its frequency means little. The chain carries TRBV7-3 and TRBJ2-1; 8 bases fit TRBD2. The length of the CDR3 is 16 residues. CDR1 SGHTA and CDR2 FQGTGA come from the germline V gene. V lost 4 bases to trimming and J lost 0 bases; unmatched junction nucleotides: 5. As DNA, the CDR3 is TGTGCCAGCAGCTCTGTAGCGGGGAGCTCCTACAATGAGCAGTTCTTC. As protein: CASSSVAGSSYNEQFF.

This clonotype was seen many times. The size of this beta chain means little, since it is a stray read in a library made for alpha chains. The chain couples TRBV7-2 to TRBJ2-3; the match to TRBD2 covers 11 bases. Germline trimming cut 4 bases from V and 3 bases from J; bases unmatched to any gene: 6. Germline CDR1 and CDR2: SGHTA and FQGNSA. This CDR3 spans 16 amino acids. The CDR3 protein is CASSSQASGGTDTQYF. CDR3 bases: TGTGCCAGCAGCTCACAAGCTAGCGGGGGGACAGATACGCAGTATTTT.

This clonotype showed up just a few times. The library was designed around alpha chains, so this beta chain is a stray read whose abundance carries little weight. The chain has TRBV5-1 and TRBJ1-5, with D maybe TRBD1 (6 bases). CDR3 length: 14 amino acids. Trimming pared 0 bases from V and 7 bases from J, leaving 11 bases between. Germline V gives CDR1 SGHRS, CDR2 YFSETQ. The CDR3 sequence: CASSLGGLGQPQHF. CDR3 bases: TGCGCCAGCAGCTTGGGGGGGCTTGGGCAGCCCCAGCATTTT.

This clonotype was seen repeatedly, ten times or more. This beta chain turned up in a library designed for alpha chains; as an off-target read, its abundance says little. CDR3 bases: TGTGCCAGCAGCTACGGGACAGGGGGGCATTATAGCAATCAGCCCCAGCATTTT. Translating it yields CASSYGTGGHYSNQPQHF. The rearrangement uses TRBV7-2 and TRBJ1-5; 11 bases agree with TRBD1. Trimming took 4 bases from V and 0 from J; bases not matched to a gene: 8. The CDR3 is 18 amino acids. CDR1 and CDR2 from the germline V gene are SGHTA and FQGNSA.

Regarding this clonotype: Since the library was made to target alpha chains, this beta chain is a stray read and its abundance is not meaningful. The chain employs TRBV12-3 or TRBV12-4 and TRBJ2-3; possibly TRBD1 or TRBD2 for D (5 bases each). The CDR3 totals 14 residues. V lost 6 bases and J lost 6, with 16 bases in between. CDR3 nucleotide sequence: TGTGCCAGCAGCCCGAGGCCCTGGGGGGATACGCAGTATTTT. As protein: CASSPRPWGDTQYF.

This clonotype was seen ten or more times. Because this beta chain is a stray read in a library intended to capture alpha chains, its abundance should not be given much weight. This chain uses TRBV4-3 with TRBJ1-4; unclear D gene. Looked up from germline, CDR1 is LGHNA and CDR2 is YSLEER. Trimming removed 0 bases from V and 4 bases from J, with 15 bases in between. CDR3 length equals 17 residues. The CDR3 DNA reads as TGCGCCAGCAGCCAAGATGGGCCCGAGGATATTAATGAAAAACTGTTTTTT. This sequence encodes CASSQDGPEDINEKLFF.

This clonotype was detected ten times or more. With the library built for alpha chains, this beta chain is off target and its frequency is not meaningful. The genes are TRBV20-1 and TRBJ1-5, with D unresolved. Germline loops: CDR1 DFQATT, CDR2 SNEGSKA (reference sequence). This CDR3 is 14 amino acids long. V dropped 0 bases and J dropped 9 bases, with 15 bases sitting between them. The CDR3 is CSARDSNSLRPQHF. The CDR3 bases are TGCAGTGCTAGAGATAGTAACAGTTTACGGCCCCAGCATTTT.

This clonotype appeared many times. The junction departs from germline at one end; a sequencing error may be responsible. A library made for alpha chains picked up this beta chain off target, so its size means little. The CDR3 here is CASSSQDRGGEQFF. CDR3 in DNA: TGTGCTAGCAGCTCTCAGGACAGGGGCGGCGAGCAGTTCTTC. V and J are TRBV7-7 and TRBJ2-1, with TRBD1 matching 9 bases. Germline loops: CDR1 SSHAT, CDR2 FNYEAQ (reference sequence). This CDR3 is built from 14 residues.

Relative to its sample, this clonotype is medium-sized (0.01 to 0.1%). For a library built for alpha chains, this beta chain is a stray read; little rests on its size. J is TRBJ2-1 and V is TRBV5-1; TRBD2 aligns across 15 bases. J was trimmed by 9 bases and V by 4 bases; bases with no gene match: 5. The CDR3 contains 15 residues. Germline V gene sequence: CDR1 SGHRS, CDR2 YFSETQ. DNA for the CDR3: TGCGCCAGCAGCCCGGGACTAGCGGGGGGCAGTGAGCAGTTCTTC. This sequence encodes CASSPGLAGGSEQFF.

This clonotype was observed at least ten times. Since it is a stray read in a library aimed at alpha chains, this beta chain has a size that is not meaningful. The V gene is TRBV6-1, the J gene TRBJ1-1, with D unclear. The CDR3 loop spans 13 amino acids. V lost 7 bases and J lost 5, with 14 bases in between. Germline V CDR1 and CDR2: MNHNS, SASEGT. This CDR3 is CASNLNGKTEAFF. The CDR3 DNA follows: TGTGCCAGCAATCTGAACGGAAAGACTGAAGCTTTCTTT.

This clonotype was detected many times. This beta chain is a stray sequence in a library constructed for alpha chains; its clone size is not meaningful. The chain has TRBV7-3 and TRBJ2-2; possibly TRBD1 for D (5 bases). V lost 7 bases and J lost 0, with 9 bases in between. CDR1 is SGHTA, CDR2 FQGTGA, per germline. CDR3 length equals 14 residues. CDR3 DNA sequence: TGTGCCAGCACTCAGGGATCGAACACCGGGGAGCTGTTTTTT. It is translated as CASTQGSNTGELFF.

In its sample, this clonotype was seen many times. This beta chain appears as a stray read in a library generated for alpha chains; its size is not informative. V usage is TRBV2 and J usage is TRBJ1-1, with 10 bases matching TRBD1. The CDR3 length is 17 residues. Per germline, CDR1 SNHLY and CDR2 FYNNEI. After removal of 6 bases from V and 3 bases from J, the junction contained 13 bases not matched to a gene. The CDR3 here is CASRAPGQGSWDTEAFF. The DNA for the CDR3 is TGTGCCAGCAGGGCTCCGGGACAGGGGAGCTGGGACACTGAAGCTTTCTTT.

Many counts were recorded for this clonotype. The library was built for alpha chains, so this beta chain is an off-target read and its size means little. The gene calls are TRBV20-1 and TRBJ2-1, with TRBD2 matching 7 bases. In germline, CDR1 is DFQATT, CDR2 SNEGSKA (reference sequence). The CDR3 is made up of 14 amino acids. Germline trimming cut 5 bases from V and 4 bases from J; bases unmatched to any gene: 8. CDR3 bases: TGCAGTGCTGGAGCGGGGAAAATTTACAATGAGCAGTTCTTC. Residues: CSAGAGKIYNEQFF.

This clonotype was found many times. Since it is a stray read in a library aimed at alpha chains, this beta chain has a size that is not meaningful. The CDR3 nucleotides read TGTGCCAGCAGTTTGACCCCATCGGCTCTTCAAGAGACCCAGTACTTC. Translated: CASSLTPSALQETQYF. V gene TRBV28 combines with J gene TRBJ2-5, with no clear D. CDR3 length: 16 amino acids. From germline, CDR1 is MDHEN and CDR2 SYDVKM. Trimming took 3 bases from V and 2 from J, leaving 16 bases between them. Combining the CDR3 with reference TRBV28 and TRBJ2-5 gives the whole variable domain DVKVTQSSRYLVKRTGEKVFLECVQDMDHENMFWYRQDPGLGLRLIYFSYDVKMKEKGDIPEGYSVSREKKERFSLILESASTNQTSMYLCASSLTPSALQETQYFGPGTRLLVL.

Comment on this clonotype: For a library built for alpha chains, this beta chain is a stray read; little rests on its size. V and J are TRBV18 and TRBJ1-1; 7 bases align to TRBD1. Germline lookup yields CDR1 KGHSH and CDR2 LQKENI. CDR3 length equals 15 residues. V trimming: 1 base; J trimming: 1 base; junction bases outside the gene matches: 3. The CDR3 bases are TGTGCCAGCTCACCACAAACAGGGGAGAACACTGAAGCTTTCTTT. Translating gives CASSPQTGENTEAFF.

Comments on this clonotype: For a library built for alpha chains, this beta chain is a stray read; little rests on its size. CDR3 nucleotide sequence: TGTGCCAGCAGCTCGAATTTCGGGACACAAGCCTACGAGCAGTACTTC. This encodes CASSSNFGTQAYEQYF. The chain carries TRBV11-2 and TRBJ2-7; tentative D call: TRBD1 (6 bases). Germline V lookup: CDR1 SGHAT, CDR2 FQNNGV. The CDR3 runs 16 residues. V dropped 4 bases and J dropped 2 bases, with 18 bases sitting between them.

In its sample, this clonotype was seen a few times. This beta chain slipped into a library made for alpha chains as a stray read, so its size is not meaningful. The chain combines TRBV6-2 or TRBV6-3 with TRBJ2-1; no reliable D call. Germline-derived CDR1 and CDR2 are MNHEY and SVGEGT. Trimming left V 10 bases short and J 4 bases short, with 20 bases between. The CDR3 is 15 residues long. CDR3 in DNA: TGTGCCACCTCGGCTGCCCCTCCTTCTTACAATGAGCAGTTCTTC. This codes for CATSAAPPSYNEQFF.

This clonotype has ten or more counts. Because the library targeted alpha chains, this beta chain is an off-target read whose size means little. The chain has TRBV9 and TRBJ1-5, with D maybe TRBD1 (5 bases). CDR3 length: 15 amino acids. The germline gives CDR1 SGDLS, CDR2 YYNGEE. Deletions cut 0 bases from V and 7 bases from J, with 14 bases between. This CDR3 is CASSVGSSRGQPQHF. In DNA form, the CDR3 reads TGTGCCAGCAGCGTAGGGTCCAGTAGGGGACAGCCCCAGCATTTT.